These T cell receptor beta chains were read from a single sample in a study of blood T cell repertoires in COVID-19. The protocol was immunoSEQ multiplex PCR, while the TCRdb copy is restricted to in-frame clones and leaves out a portion. The table has around 370,000 clones, under 95% seen once. The sample comprised peripheral blood. The source of these receptors is a woman aged 18 to 35 who had recovered from COVID-19. The CDR3 runs from the conserved cysteine through the conserved F or W. The D gene is left open where the match is weak. Only some rows state a clone size, as once, few, many or a class for expanded clones.

clone size	D gene	V gene	J gene	CDR3 DNA	CDR3 protein
few	TRBD2	TRBV24-1	TRBJ2-2	TGTGCCACCAGCCTCCCCGTACCCTCGGGGGAGGGCGGGGAGCTGTTTTTT	CATSLPVPSGEGGELFF
-	TRBD1	TRBV29-1	TRBJ1-6	TGCAGCGCGACAGGGACAGGGATCAATTCACCCCTCCACTTT	CSATGTGINSPLHF
-	TRBD1	TRBV19	TRBJ2-5	TGTGCCAGTAGTGCACAGGGGCCGGGGGAGACCCAGTACTTC	CASSAQGPGETQYF
-	TRBD2	TRBV4-3	TRBJ2-2	TGCGCCAGCAGCCAAGATTCGGGGGGAGCGGGAGGTACCGGGGAGCTGTTTTTT	CASSQDSGGAGGTGELFF
-	-	TRBV27	TRBJ1-2	TGTGCCAGCACCAAATCAATTAACTATGGCTACACCTTC	CASTKSINYGYTF
-	TRBD2	TRBV5-5	TRBJ2-3	TGTGCCAGCTCAGAAACTAGCGGGATCTATGGCGCAGATACGCAGTATTTT	CASSETSGIYGADTQYF
-	-	TRBV30	TRBJ2-1	TGTGCCAGGCAGGGGCTTCGGATGGGTAATGAGCAGTTCTTC	CARQGLRMGNEQFF
once	-	TRBV5-4	TRBJ2-3	TGTGCCAGCAGTGCACTATCGGGGGGCACAGATACGCAGTATTTT	CASSALSGGTDTQYF
-	-	TRBV9	TRBJ1-1	TGTGCCAGCAGCGTAGGTTCAGGTAATGCCATGCAGAACACTGAAGCTTTCTTT	CASSVGSGNAMQNTEAFF
-	-	TRBV5-4	TRBJ2-1	TGTGCCAGCAGCTATAGCTTGAATGAGCAGTTCTTC	CASSYSLNEQFF
-	TRBD1	TRBV10-3	TRBJ2-5	TGTGCCACCCGGGACAGAAAAGAAGAGACCCAGTACTTC	CATRDRKEETQYF
-	TRBD1	TRBV7-2	TRBJ1-5	TGTGCCAGCAGCTTAAGTTTGGGCAGGGGGGGCAATCAGCCCCAGCATTTT	CASSLSLGRGGNQPQHF
-	-	TRBV5-1	TRBJ2-5	TGCGCCAGCAGGGGCAGGGGCGAGGAGACCCAGTACTTC	CASRGRGEETQYF
once	TRBD1	TRBV19	TRBJ2-5	TGTGCCAGTAGTATCAGGGGGCCGGAGACCCAGTACTTC	CASSIRGPETQYF
-	TRBD2	TRBV2	TRBJ2-5	TGTGCCAGCATTGGGACTAGGAAAGAGACCCAGTACTTC	CASIGTRKETQYF
-	-	TRBV7-8	TRBJ2-3	TGTGCCAGCACCTCAGGGTTCACAGATACGCAGTATTTT	CASTSGFTDTQYF
-	-	TRBV19	TRBJ1-1	TGTGCCAGTAGCCTGCGGGGCCTCACTGAAGCTTTCTTT	CASSLRGLTEAFF
-	-	TRBV5-1	TRBJ1-6	TGCGCCAGCAGCTTGTGGCAGGGCCCAGATTCACCCCTCCACTTT	CASSLWQGPDSPLHF
once	-	TRBV20-1	TRBJ1-2	TGCAGTGCTGACAGTAACTATGGCTACACCTTC	CSADSNYGYTF
-	TRBD1	TRBV20-1	TRBJ1-5	TGCAGTGCTAGTCGTACAGGGGTAAGCGATCAGCCCCAGCATTTT	CSASRTGVSDQPQHF
-	TRBD1	TRBV9	TRBJ1-2	TGTGCCAGCAGCGTAGACTACAGGGGAGTTAACTATGGCTACACCTTC	CASSVDYRGVNYGYTF
-	-	TRBV7-2	TRBJ2-1	TGTGCCAGCAGCTTGCCGGGACTTTCCTACAATGAGCAGTTCTTC	CASSLPGLSYNEQFF
once	TRBD2	TRBV5-4	TRBJ2-2	TGTGCCAGCAGCCCTACTAGCGGGAGGTCGAACACCGGGGAGCTGTTTTTT	CASSPTSGRSNTGELFF
-	-	TRBV3-1/TRBV3-2	TRBJ2-5	TGTGCCAGCAGCCAAGATGGAGGGGGGGCAGAGACCCAGTACTTC	CASSQDGGGAETQYF
-	TRBD1	TRBV7-2	TRBJ2-5	TGTGCCAGCAGCTTCACAGGGGGCGCGTCAGAGACCCAGTACTTC	CASSFTGGASETQYF
-	-	TRBV7-9	TRBJ1-2	TGTGCCAGCAGCTTAGGCCCGGGAGCTAACTATGGCTACACCTTC	CASSLGPGANYGYTF
-	TRBD2	TRBV7-9	TRBJ2-1	TGTGCCAGCAGCGCCGGACTAGCGGGAGCCAATGAGCAGTTCTTC	CASSAGLAGANEQFF
-	-	TRBV19	TRBJ1-2	TGTGCCAGTAGTATTCGGCCGGAGTATGGCTACACCTTC	CASSIRPEYGYTF
once	TRBD1	TRBV30	TRBJ1-2	TGTGCCTGGGCACAGGGGCGGTTGGGTGGCTACACCTTC	CAWAQGRLGGYTF
-	-	TRBV29-1	TRBJ2-1	TGCAGCGTTGAGTGGGAGTCCTACAATGAGCAGTTCTTC	CSVEWESYNEQFF
once	-	TRBV5-1	TRBJ1-3	TGCGCCAGCAGCTTGGTATCCTCCTCTGGAAACACCATATATTTT	CASSLVSSSGNTIYF
-	TRBD1	TRBV11-2	TRBJ1-1	TGTGCCAGCAGCTTAGGGCCGGGGACAGGACGAAACACTGAAGCTTTCTTT	CASSLGPGTGRNTEAFF
-	TRBD2	TRBV3-1/TRBV3-2	TRBJ2-3	TGTGCCAGCAGCCTTAGCGGGTGGAGCACAGATACGCAGTATTTT	CASSLSGWSTDTQYF
-	-	TRBV5-4	TRBJ2-5	TGTGCCAGCAGCGGGACTTGGGGACCCCGACAAGAGACCCAGTACTTC	CASSGTWGPRQETQYF
-	-	TRBV2	TRBJ2-1	TGTGCCAGCAGTGAACAGGGGACGTTTTACAATGAGCAGTTCTTC	CASSEQGTFYNEQFF
-	-	TRBV24-1	TRBJ2-1	TGTGCCACCAGTGATTCGGCTAGTGCGGTCAATGAGCAGTTCTTC	CATSDSASAVNEQFF
-	TRBD1	TRBV7-9	TRBJ2-2	TGTGCCAGCAGCAGGACAGGGGAGAACACCGGGGAGCTGTTTTTT	CASSRTGENTGELFF
-	-	TRBV28	TRBJ2-5	TGTGCCAGCAGTGCCTTGACTAGTGACGGCGAGACCCAGTACTTC	CASSALTSDGETQYF
-	-	TRBV3-1/TRBV3-2	TRBJ2-1	TGTGCCAGCAGCCAAAAGGACTCCAAGGGCAATGAGCAGTTCTTC	CASSQKDSKGNEQFF
-	-	TRBV30	TRBJ2-1	TGTGCCTGGAATGCCGGGAGTAGGTACAATGAGCAGTTCTTC	CAWNAGSRYNEQFF
-	-	TRBV9	TRBJ2-1	TGTGCCAGCAGCGTAGCGGTTTACAATGAGCAGTTCTTC	CASSVAVYNEQFF
many	-	TRBV4-3	TRBJ2-6	TGCGCCAGCAGCCAAGATAGGGGGACTGGGGCCAACGTCCTGACTTTC	CASSQDRGTGANVLTF
-	TRBD1	TRBV30	TRBJ2-3	TGTGCCTGGAGTATAACAGGGGCAGATACGCAGTATTTT	CAWSITGADTQYF
-	-	TRBV27	TRBJ1-5	TGTGCCAGCAACCCCCTCGGACAGAACAATCAGCCCCAGCATTTT	CASNPLGQNNQPQHF
-	-	TRBV7-2	TRBJ1-5	TGTGCCAGCAGCTTCGGGGAGGGCAATCAGCCCCAGCATTTT	CASSFGEGNQPQHF
-	TRBD1	TRBV11-3	TRBJ1-2	TGTGCCAGCAGCCCTAGGACAGGGCGGGATGGCTACACCTTC	CASSPRTGRDGYTF
-	-	TRBV29-1	TRBJ2-1	TGCAGCGTTGAAGGGGGAGTCGCGAACTCCCGTCACAATGAGCAGTTCTTC	CSVEGGVANSRHNEQFF